Below, 29 T cell receptor beta chains from the same sample are listed, as sequenced in a study of T cells in localized non-small cell lung cancer. Assay used: immunoSEQ multiplex PCR; TCRdb lists only in-frame clones, some missing. The table records over 40,000 clones, approximately 80% of them present only once. The sample here was peripheral blood mononuclear cells, taken before any cancer treatment. The source is a man aged 35 to 69 with stage III lung adenocarcinoma.

The rearrangement joins TRBV9 to TRBJ2-1; TRBD1 matches at 7 bases. Trimming cost V 2 bases and J 7 bases; bases outside gene matches: 6. This CDR3 has 14 residues. In germline, CDR1 is SGDLS, CDR2 YYNGEE. The CDR3 loop is CASSVQGDGNEQFF. Here the CDR3 DNA reads TGTGCCAGCAGCGTGCAGGGGGACGGGAATGAGCAGTTCTTC.

The chain recombines TRBV6-4 with TRBJ2-1; the D gene is possibly TRBD2 (6 bases). The V gene's germline CDR1 is MRHNA and CDR2 SNTAGT. The CDR3 runs to 12 residues. V lost 6 bases, J lost 7 bases, and 10 bases lay in between. For the CDR3, the DNA is TGTGCCAGCAGCGTCAGCGGGAATGAGCAGTTCTTC. Protein: CASSVSGNEQFF.

V is TRBV15 and J is TRBJ2-7; D possibly corresponds to TRBD1 (5 bases). Germline CDR1 and CDR2: LNHNV and YYDKDF (reference sequence). There are 13 residues in the CDR3. Trimming shortened V by 5 bases and J by 3 bases, and 11 bases separated the two germline ends. CDR3 region: CATSAQRGYEQYF. The CDR3 nucleotides are TGTGCCACCAGCGCCCAAAGGGGCTACGAGCAGTACTTC.

The chain recombines TRBV5-1 with TRBJ2-2, with no clear D. The CDR3 consists of 15 residues. The V gene lost 4 bases and the J gene lost 2 bases, with 12 bases spanning the gap. Germline-derived CDR1 and CDR2 are SGHRS and YFSETQ. The CDR3 reads CASSPDRLNTGELFF. DNA of the CDR3: TGCGCCAGCAGCCCCGACCGCCTTAACACCGGGGAGCTGTTTTTT.

This chain joins TRBV9 and TRBJ2-3; TRBD2 matches 10 bases. Trimming cost V 0 bases and J 1 base; bases outside gene matches: 2. In germline, CDR1 is SGDLS, CDR2 YYNGEE. This CDR3 contains 16 residues. CDR3: CASSVALAGGTDTQYF. In nucleotides, the CDR3 is TGTGCCAGCAGCGTAGCTCTAGCGGGGGGCACAGATACGCAGTATTTT.

This clone was observed a single time. The J gene is TRBJ1-1, the V gene TRBV5-1; D is uncertain. The V and J ends lost 4 bases and 4 bases respectively, with 14 bases between them. CDR1 and CDR2 from the germline V gene are SGHRS and YFSETQ. The CDR3 covers 14 residues. CDR3 sequence: CASSLDGVGTEAFF. In DNA form, the CDR3 reads TGCGCCAGCAGCCTGGACGGCGTAGGCACTGAAGCTTTCTTT.

The chain links TRBV11-2 to TRBJ1-1; 8 positions agree with TRBD1. CDR1 is SGHAT and CDR2 is FQNNGV in the germline V gene. V gave up 5 bases and J gave up 7 bases; unmatched junction bases: 15. The CDR3 is made up of 16 amino acids. The CDR3 spells CASSPGQGGIPIEAFF. CDR3 bases: TGTGCCAGCAGCCCCGGACAGGGTGGGATCCCCATTGAAGCTTTCTTT.

V gene TRBV12-5 combines with J gene TRBJ2-5; D gene unclear. CDR1 is LGHNT and CDR2 is FRNRAP in the germline V gene. V dropped 6 bases and J dropped 5 bases, with 10 bases sitting between them. This CDR3 is built from 12 residues. CDR3 region: CASGEIRETQYF. CDR3 coding DNA: TGTGCTAGTGGCGAGATACGGGAGACCCAGTACTTC. Looking up the rest from reference TRBV12-5 and TRBJ2-5 gives the full variable domain: DARVTQTPRHKVTEMGQEVTMRCQPILGHNTVFWYRQTMMQGLELLAYFRNRAPLDDSGMPKDRFSAEMPDATLATLKIQPSEPRDSAVYFCASGEIRETQYFGPGTRLLVL.

The chain carries TRBV21-1 and TRBJ2-7. TRBV21-1 represents a pseudogene. The CDR3 contains 14 residues. CDR3 nucleotides: TGTGCCAGCAGCAAAGGGCACCGGTCCTACGAGCAGTACTTC. This gives the protein CASSKGHRSYEQYF.

This chain connects TRBV11-3 to TRBJ2-7, with TRBD2 matching 9 bases. The CDR3 is 15 residues long. CDR1 is SGHNT, CDR2 YENEEA, per germline. With 3 bases clipped from V and 4 bases from J, the junction kept 7 bases outside the gene matches. The CDR3 region is CASSFRLAAKYEQYF. For the CDR3, the DNA is TGTGCCAGCAGCTTCAGACTAGCGGCAAAATACGAGCAGTACTTC.

This clone occurred once. The chain combines TRBV7-3 with TRBJ2-5; D is unresolved. Germline CDR1 reads SGHTA; CDR2 reads FQGTGA. V was clipped by 5 bases and J by 5 bases, with 12 bases between them. There are 13 residues in the CDR3. The CDR3 region is CASSLRRMETQYF. As DNA, the CDR3 is TGTGCCAGCAGCCTACGGAGAATGGAGACCCAGTACTTC.

This clone has more than one count but fewer than ten. The chain recombines TRBV10-3 with TRBJ1-5; 8 bases are shared with TRBD1. Germline assignment: CDR1 ENHRY and CDR2 SYGVKD. The CDR3 has 15 amino acids. Losses at the gene ends were 4 bases for V and 7 bases for J; bases not matched to a gene: 9. The CDR3 loop reads CAISANGQGGQPQHF. The DNA of the CDR3 is TGTGCCATCAGTGCCAACGGACAGGGAGGACAGCCCCAGCATTTT.

V and J are TRBV5-1 and TRBJ2-3, with 7 bases lining up with TRBD2. V was pared by 6 bases and J by 1 base, with 14 bases of the junction left unmatched. This CDR3 spans 17 amino acids. Germline CDR1 and CDR2: SGHRS and YFSETQ. CDR3 residues: CASKAMESGVGTDTQYF. Here the CDR3 DNA reads TGCGCCAGCAAGGCTATGGAAAGCGGGGTCGGCACAGATACGCAGTATTTT.

This chain connects TRBV19 to TRBJ2-2, with no clear D. The V gene lost 1 base and the J gene lost 6 bases, with 12 bases spanning the gap. CDR3 length: 15 residues. Looked up from germline, CDR1 is LNHDA and CDR2 is SQIVND (reference sequence). The CDR3 protein is CASSIGRSMAGELFF. The CDR3 DNA reads TGTGCCAGTAGTATAGGCAGGAGTATGGCCGGGGAGCTGTTTTTT.

The chain links TRBV5-4 to TRBJ2-5; 8 nucleotides match TRBD2. The CDR3 runs to 14 residues. Germline V gives CDR1 SGHNT, CDR2 YYREEE (reference sequence). The V and J ends lost 3 bases and 0 bases, in that order; junction bases with no gene match: 1. The CDR3 sequence: CASSSGGDQETQYF. CDR3 bases: TGTGCCAGCAGCTCCGGGGGGGACCAAGAGACCCAGTACTTC.

Here the CDR3 DNA reads TGTGCCAGCAGCTCGTGGGGCAGTTCGAGATGGGGCTACACCTTC. Its translation is CASSSWGSSRWGYTF. The chain recombines TRBV9 with TRBJ1-2; tentative D call: TRBD1 (5 bases). There are 15 residues in the CDR3. Trimming removed 4 bases at V and 8 bases at J, with 21 bases between. The germline V gene encodes CDR1 SGDLS and CDR2 YYNGEE.

This clone has a single count. The V and J genes are TRBV5-6 and TRBJ2-5; D may be TRBD2 (6 bases). From germline, CDR1 is SGHDT and CDR2 YYEEEE. CDR3 size: 16 residues. The V end was cut by 0 bases, the J end by 1 base, with 13 bases between. CDR3 bases: TGTGCCAGCAGCTTGGTTGTGGGACTTACCCAAGAGACCCAGTACTTC. It specifies CASSLVVGLTQETQYF.

The rearrangement uses TRBV19 and TRBJ1-5; 10 bases are shared with TRBD1. The germline V gene has CDR1 LNHDA and CDR2 SQIVND (reference sequence). Losses at the gene ends were 8 bases for V and 7 bases for J; bases not matched to a gene: 8. This CDR3 is 14 amino acids long. The CDR3 protein is CASGDRGGGQPQHF. The CDR3 DNA is TGTGCCAGTGGGGACAGGGGCGGGGGGCAGCCCCAGCATTTT.

The chain carries TRBV19 and TRBJ1-5, with 10 bases lining up with TRBD1. CDR3 length: 14 amino acids. Trimming removed 3 bases from V and 7 bases from J; junction bases left unmatched: 3. In germline, CDR1 is LNHDA, CDR2 SQIVND (reference sequence). The CDR3 DNA is TGTGCCAGTAGTATGGTGACAGGGGGCCAGCCCCAGCATTTT. It translates to CASSMVTGGQPQHF.

The chain is built from TRBV4-2 and TRBJ1-2; 7 positions match TRBD1. This CDR3 has 14 residues. The germline CDR1 and CDR2 sequences are LGHNA and YNFKEQ. V gave up 1 base and J gave up 5 bases; unmatched junction bases: 4. The CDR3 loop reads CASSQGQGTYGYTF. DNA for the CDR3: TGTGCCAGCAGCCAAGGACAGGGTACATATGGCTACACCTTC.

J is TRBJ2-3 and V is TRBV2; possibly TRBD2 for D (5 bases). The CDR3 consists of 15 residues. V lost 2 bases, J lost 2 bases, and 11 bases lay in between. In germline, CDR1 is SNHLY, CDR2 FYNNEI. The CDR3 nucleotides are TGTGCCAGCAGTGAACGGGAAGTACTCACAGATACGCAGTATTTT. Translated, it gives CASSEREVLTDTQYF. The full variable domain, rest sourced from reference TRBV2 and TRBJ2-3, is EPEVTQTPSHQVTQMGQEVILRCVPISNHLYFYWYRQILGQKVEFLVSFYNNEISEKSEIFDDQFSVERPDGSNFTLKIRSTKLEDSAMYFCASSEREVLTDTQYFGPGTRLTVL.

J is TRBJ2-5 and V is TRBV29-1; D possibly corresponds to TRBD2 (6 bases). Germline loops: CDR1 SQVTM, CDR2 ANQGSEA. The CDR3 length is 11 residues. The germline V and J ends were trimmed by 7 bases and 4 bases, with 10 bases remaining between them. CDR3 in DNA: TGCAGCGCCGCCGGGGGAGAGACCCAGTACTTC. Translating it yields CSAAGGETQYF.

The chain has TRBV4-2 and TRBJ2-7; D is undetermined. This CDR3 is built from 15 residues. Trimming cost V 0 bases and J 2 bases, with 11 bases left between them. Per germline, CDR1 LGHNA and CDR2 YNFKEQ. CDR3 sequence reads: CASSQDANSPYEQYF. CDR3 nucleotides: TGTGCCAGCAGCCAAGATGCTAATAGCCCCTACGAGCAGTACTTC.

This chain links TRBV19 with TRBJ2-7; D is perhaps TRBD1 (5 bases). Germline CDR1 LNHDA, CDR2 SQIVND (reference sequence). Trimming took 8 bases from V and 6 from J, leaving 11 bases between them. The CDR3 is made up of 11 amino acids. The chain's CDR3 is CASSGATEQYF. The CDR3 bases are TGTGCCAGTTCTGGGGCGACCGAGCAGTACTTC.

This chain joins TRBV29-1 and TRBJ1-1, with a weak D call TRBD1 (6 bases). This CDR3 has 16 residues. Trimming cost V 3 bases and J 1 base, with 18 bases left between them. Germline V CDR1 and CDR2: SQVTM, ANQGSEA. CDR3 nucleotides: TGCAGCGTTGAGATTGGACAGACTCTTCAGAACACTGAAGCTTTCTTT. Translation gives CSVEIGQTLQNTEAFF.

The CDR3 nucleotides read TGTGCCAGCAGCCCCCAGGGGACAGGCGAAGCTTTCTTT. Protein product: CASSPQGTGEAFF. The chain couples TRBV11-2 to TRBJ1-1; the match to TRBD1 covers 8 bases. Germline CDR1 reads SGHAT; CDR2 reads FQNNGV. CDR3 length: 13 residues. V lost 5 bases and J lost 8; bases outside the gene matches: 7.

The V call is TRBV6-5, the J call TRBJ1-1, with TRBD1 matching over 7 bases. This CDR3 has 15 residues. Germline CDR1 and CDR2: MNHEY and SVGAGI. V trimming: 5 bases; J trimming: 1 base; junction bases outside the gene matches: 7. The CDR3 reads CASSTTGFGNTEAFF. The DNA for the CDR3 is TGTGCCAGCAGTACGACAGGGTTTGGGAACACTGAAGCTTTCTTT.

This sequence joins TRBV5-6 and TRBJ2-5; unclear D gene. The J call may be faulty, since TRBJ2-7 better matches the DNA end. The CDR3 spans 12 residues. The germline CDR1 and CDR2 sequences are SGHDT and YYEEEE. The CDR3 DNA reads TGTGCCAGCAGAAGGGCCGGCGCCGAGCAGTACTTC. Its translation: CASRRAGAEQYF.

The gene calls are TRBV29-1 and TRBJ1-2; D gene ambiguous. The CDR3 runs 14 residues. V was clipped by 2 bases and J by 2 bases, with 12 bases between them. Germline values: CDR1 SQVTM, CDR2 ANQGSEA. This CDR3 is CSVEPVQINYGYTF. In DNA, the CDR3 is TGCAGCGTTGAACCCGTACAGATAAACTATGGCTACACCTTC.